This TCR beta chain was identified during a study of T cell responses to AZD1222 COVID-19 vaccine. This clone was observed a single time. Its antigen is as yet unknown. Using immunoSEQ multiplex PCR, the repertoire was profiled, and TCRdb retains in-frame clones only, with some absent. The sample yields under 150,000 clones, 92% seen once. Study conclusions and caveats: Clonal diversity was possibly underestimated, and the donors were mostly white British, with more females.

This sequence originates from an adult in good health. This specimen was peripheral blood, taken on day 0 of AZD1222 vaccination.

CDR3 region: CASSPRQGGALKYTGELFF. The CDR3 bases are TGTGCCAGCAGCCCTCGACAGGGGGGCGCCCTTAAATACACCGGGGAGCTGTTTTTT. The rearrangement joins TRBV21-1 to TRBJ2-2; the D call TRBD1 from the table was never checked on the DNA. TRBV21-1 is shown as a pseudogene. The CDR3 consists of 19 residues.